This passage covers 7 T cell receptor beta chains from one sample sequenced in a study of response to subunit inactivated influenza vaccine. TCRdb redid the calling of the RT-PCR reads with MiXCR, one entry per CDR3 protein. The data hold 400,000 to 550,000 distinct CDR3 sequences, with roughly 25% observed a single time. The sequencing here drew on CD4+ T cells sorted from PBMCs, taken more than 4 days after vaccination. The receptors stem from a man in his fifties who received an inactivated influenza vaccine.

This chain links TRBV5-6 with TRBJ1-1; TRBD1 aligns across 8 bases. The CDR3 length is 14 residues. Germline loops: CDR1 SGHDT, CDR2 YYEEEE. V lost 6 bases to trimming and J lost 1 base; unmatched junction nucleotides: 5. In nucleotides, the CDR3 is TGTGCCAGCACGACAGGGGTAAAGAACACTGAAGCTTTCTTT. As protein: CASTTGVKNTEAFF.

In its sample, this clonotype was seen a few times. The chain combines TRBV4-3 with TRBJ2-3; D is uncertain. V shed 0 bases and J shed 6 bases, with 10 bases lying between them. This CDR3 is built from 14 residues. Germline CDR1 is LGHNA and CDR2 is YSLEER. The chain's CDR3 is CASSQDFVRDTQYF. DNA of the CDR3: TGCGCCAGCAGCCAAGATTTTGTCAGGGATACGCAGTATTTT.

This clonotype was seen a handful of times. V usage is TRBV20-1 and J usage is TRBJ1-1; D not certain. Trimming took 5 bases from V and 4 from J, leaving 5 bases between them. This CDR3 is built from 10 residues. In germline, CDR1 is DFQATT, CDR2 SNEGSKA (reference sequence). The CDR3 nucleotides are TGCAGTGCTCCCGGCACTGAAGCTTTCTTT. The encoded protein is CSAPGTEAFF.

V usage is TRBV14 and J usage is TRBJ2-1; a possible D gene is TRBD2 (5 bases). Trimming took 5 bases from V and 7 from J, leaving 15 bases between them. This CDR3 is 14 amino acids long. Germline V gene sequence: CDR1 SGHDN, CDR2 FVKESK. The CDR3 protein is CASSIFRGPNEQFF. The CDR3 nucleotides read TGTGCCAGCAGCATTTTTCGAGGGCCAAATGAGCAGTTCTTC.

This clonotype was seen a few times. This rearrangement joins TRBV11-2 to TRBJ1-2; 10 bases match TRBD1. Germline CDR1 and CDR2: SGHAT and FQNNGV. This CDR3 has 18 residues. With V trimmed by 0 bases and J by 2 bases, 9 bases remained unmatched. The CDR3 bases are TGTGCCAGCAGCTTAGACCCCCGACAGGGGGCGCCGAACTATGGCTACACCTTC. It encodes CASSLDPRQGAPNYGYTF.

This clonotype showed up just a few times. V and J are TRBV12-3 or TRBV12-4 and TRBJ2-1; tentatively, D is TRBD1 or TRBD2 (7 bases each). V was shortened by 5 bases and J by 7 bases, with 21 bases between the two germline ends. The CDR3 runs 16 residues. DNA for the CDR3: TGTGCCAGCAGTCCTTTGCAGGGGGGGCCTTGGAATGAGCAGTTCTTC. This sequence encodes CASSPLQGGPWNEQFF.

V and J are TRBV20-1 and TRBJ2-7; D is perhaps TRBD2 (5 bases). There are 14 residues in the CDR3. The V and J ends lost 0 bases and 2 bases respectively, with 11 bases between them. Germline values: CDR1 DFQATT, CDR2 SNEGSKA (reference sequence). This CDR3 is CSARDSAVAYEQYF. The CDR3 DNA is TGCAGTGCTAGAGATTCAGCGGTAGCCTACGAGCAGTACTTC.